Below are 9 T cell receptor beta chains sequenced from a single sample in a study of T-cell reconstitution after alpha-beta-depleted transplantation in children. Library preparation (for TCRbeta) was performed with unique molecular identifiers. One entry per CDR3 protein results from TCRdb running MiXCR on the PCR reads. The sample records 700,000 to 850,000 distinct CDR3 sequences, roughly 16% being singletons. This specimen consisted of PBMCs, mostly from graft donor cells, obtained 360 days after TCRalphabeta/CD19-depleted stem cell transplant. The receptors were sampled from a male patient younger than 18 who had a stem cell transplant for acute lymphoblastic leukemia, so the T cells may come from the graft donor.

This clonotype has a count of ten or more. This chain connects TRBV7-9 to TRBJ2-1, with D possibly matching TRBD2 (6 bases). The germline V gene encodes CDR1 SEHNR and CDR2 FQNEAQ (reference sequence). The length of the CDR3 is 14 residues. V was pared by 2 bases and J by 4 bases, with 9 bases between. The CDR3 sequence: CASSLTGLYNEQFF. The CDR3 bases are TGTGCCAGCAGCTTAACGGGACTGTACAATGAGCAGTTCTTC.

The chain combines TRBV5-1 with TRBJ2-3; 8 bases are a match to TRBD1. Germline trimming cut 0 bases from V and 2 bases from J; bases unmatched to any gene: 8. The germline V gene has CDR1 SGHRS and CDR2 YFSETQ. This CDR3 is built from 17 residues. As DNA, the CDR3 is TGCGCCAGCAGCTTGGGGACAGGGACGGTTCCCACAGATACGCAGTATTTT. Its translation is CASSLGTGTVPTDTQYF.

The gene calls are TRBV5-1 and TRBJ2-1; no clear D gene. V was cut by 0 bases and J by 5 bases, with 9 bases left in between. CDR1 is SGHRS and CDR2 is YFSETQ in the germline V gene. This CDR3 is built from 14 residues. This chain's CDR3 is CASSLATLDNEQFF. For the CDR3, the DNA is TGCGCCAGCAGCTTGGCCACGTTAGACAATGAGCAGTTCTTC.

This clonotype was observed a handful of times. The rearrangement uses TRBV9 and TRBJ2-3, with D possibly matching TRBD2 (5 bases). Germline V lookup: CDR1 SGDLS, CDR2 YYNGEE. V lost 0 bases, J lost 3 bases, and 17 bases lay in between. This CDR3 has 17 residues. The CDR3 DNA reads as TGTGCCAGCAGCGTAGACTCACTAGGCTACACAACAGATACGCAGTATTTT. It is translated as CASSVDSLGYTTDTQYF.

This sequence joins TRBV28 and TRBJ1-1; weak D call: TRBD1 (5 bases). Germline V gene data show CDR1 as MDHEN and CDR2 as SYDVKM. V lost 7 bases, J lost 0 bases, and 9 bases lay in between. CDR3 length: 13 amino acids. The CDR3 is CASTIGVNTEAFF. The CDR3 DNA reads TGTGCCAGCACCATAGGGGTGAACACTGAAGCTTTCTTT.

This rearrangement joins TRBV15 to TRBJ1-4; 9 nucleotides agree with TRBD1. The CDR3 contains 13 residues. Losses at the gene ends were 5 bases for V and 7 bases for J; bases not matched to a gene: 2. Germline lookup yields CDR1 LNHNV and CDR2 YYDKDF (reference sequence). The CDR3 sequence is CATSRTGVEKLFF. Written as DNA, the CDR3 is TGTGCCACCAGCCGGACAGGGGTTGAAAAACTGTTTTTT.

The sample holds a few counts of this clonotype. This CDR3 reads CASSLLAGGSGANVLTF. The CDR3 DNA reads as TGTGCCAGCAGCCTTCTAGCGGGAGGGTCTGGGGCCAACGTCCTGACTTTC. V gene TRBV7-8 combines with J gene TRBJ2-6, with 12 bases matching TRBD2. Germline CDR1 is SGHVS and CDR2 is FQNEAQ. The CDR3 has 17 residues. V was pared by 5 bases and J by 1 base, with 3 bases of the junction left unmatched.

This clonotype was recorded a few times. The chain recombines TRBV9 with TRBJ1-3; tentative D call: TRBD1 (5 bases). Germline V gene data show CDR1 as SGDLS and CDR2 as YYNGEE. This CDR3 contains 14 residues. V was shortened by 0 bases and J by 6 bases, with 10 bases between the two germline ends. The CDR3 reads CASSVGDSQNTIYF. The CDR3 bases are TGTGCCAGCAGCGTAGGTGACAGCCAAAACACCATATATTTT.

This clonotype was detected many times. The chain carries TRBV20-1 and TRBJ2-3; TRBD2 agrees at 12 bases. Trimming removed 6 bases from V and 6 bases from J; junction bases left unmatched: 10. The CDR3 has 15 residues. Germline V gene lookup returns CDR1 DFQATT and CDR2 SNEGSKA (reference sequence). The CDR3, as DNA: TGCAGTGCCGGGACTAGCGGGTTCACGGGGGATACGCAGTATTTT. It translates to CSAGTSGFTGDTQYF.